This entry features one TCR beta chain sequence. Its antigen is currently unknown. The CDR3 length is 12 residues. The germline V gene has CDR1 MDHEN and CDR2 SYDVKM. Trimming cost V 2 bases and J 9 bases, with 5 bases left between them. Sequencing was performed with immunoSEQ multiplex PCR; in TCRdb, only in-frame clones are kept and a portion is missing. The sample includes about 150,000 clones, roughly nine tenths seen only once; the top ten take approximately 17%. These data originate in a study of T cell responses to AZD1222 COVID-19 vaccine. Across the study: Second doses at about 4 or about 12 weeks were pooled. Study-level results: The sample set comprised mostly white British donors with more females, and clonal diversity was possibly underestimated. Close to half of all spike-specific TCRs reportedly target regions of the variants that are unmutated.

The material sequenced was peripheral blood, taken on day 0 of AZD1222 vaccination. The chain links TRBV28 to TRBJ1-6; no reliable D call. The TCR originated in an adult in good health. CDR3 sequence reads: CASSLEASPLHF. As DNA, the CDR3 is TGTGCCAGCAGTTTAGAAGCTTCACCCCTCCACTTT.